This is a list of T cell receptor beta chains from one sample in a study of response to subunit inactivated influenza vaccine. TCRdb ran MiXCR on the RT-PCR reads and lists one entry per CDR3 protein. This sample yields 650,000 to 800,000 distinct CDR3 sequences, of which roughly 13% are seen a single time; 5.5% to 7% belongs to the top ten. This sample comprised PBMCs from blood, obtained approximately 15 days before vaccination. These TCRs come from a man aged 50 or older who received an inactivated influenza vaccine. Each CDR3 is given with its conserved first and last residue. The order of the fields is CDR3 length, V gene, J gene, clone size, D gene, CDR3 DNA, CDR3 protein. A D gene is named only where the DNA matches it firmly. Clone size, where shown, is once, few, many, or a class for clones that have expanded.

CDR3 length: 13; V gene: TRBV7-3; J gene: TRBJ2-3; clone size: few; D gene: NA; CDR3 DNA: TGTGCCAGCAGCTACACAGAGGTGGATACGCAGTATTTT; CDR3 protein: CASSYTEVDTQYF
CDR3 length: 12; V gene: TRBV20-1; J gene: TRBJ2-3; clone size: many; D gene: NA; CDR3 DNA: TGCAGTGCTAGGACATATTCGGATACGCAGTATTTT; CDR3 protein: CSARTYSDTQYF
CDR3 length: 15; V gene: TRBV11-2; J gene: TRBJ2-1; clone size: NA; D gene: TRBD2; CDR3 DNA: TGTGCCAGCAGCTTAAGGCTAGCGGGTCTCTATGAGCAGTTCTTC; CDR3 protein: CASSLRLAGLYEQFF
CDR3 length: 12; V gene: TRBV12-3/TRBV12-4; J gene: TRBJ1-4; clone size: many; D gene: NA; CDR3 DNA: TGTGCCAGTCGGAAGGCGCGGGAAAAACTGTTTTTT; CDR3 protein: CASRKAREKLFF
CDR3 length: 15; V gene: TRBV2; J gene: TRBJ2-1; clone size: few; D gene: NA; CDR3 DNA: TGTGCCAGCTTTTTGAACAGGGATTTATACAATGAGCAGTTCTTC; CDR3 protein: CASFLNRDLYNEQFF
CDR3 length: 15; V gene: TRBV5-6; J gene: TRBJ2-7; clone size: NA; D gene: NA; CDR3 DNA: TGTGCCAGCAGCTTGGCGTGGACTATCTCCTACGAGCAGTACTTC; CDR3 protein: CASSLAWTISYEQYF
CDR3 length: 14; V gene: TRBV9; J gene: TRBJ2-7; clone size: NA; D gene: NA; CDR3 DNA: TGTGCCAGCAGCGTAGGGTTAGTGCCCTACGAGCAGTACTTC; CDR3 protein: CASSVGLVPYEQYF
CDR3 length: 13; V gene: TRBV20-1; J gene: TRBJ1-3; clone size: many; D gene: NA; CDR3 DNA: TGCAGTGCTAGAGCCAGTTCTGGAAACACCATATATTTT; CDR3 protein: CSARASSGNTIYF
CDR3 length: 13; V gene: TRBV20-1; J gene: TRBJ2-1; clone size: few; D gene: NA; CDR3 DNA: TGCAGTGCTCCCCTTTCTGCCCCCGGTGAGCAGTTCTTC; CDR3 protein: CSAPLSAPGEQFF
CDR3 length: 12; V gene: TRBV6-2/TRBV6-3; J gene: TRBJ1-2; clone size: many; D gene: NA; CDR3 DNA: TGTGCCAGCAGTTATGGACGGTATGGCTACACCTTC; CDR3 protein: CASSYGRYGYTF
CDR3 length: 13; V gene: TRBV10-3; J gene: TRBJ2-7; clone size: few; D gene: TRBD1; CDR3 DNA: TGTGCCCTCTCCGACAGGGGGGCCGGTGAGCAGTACTTC; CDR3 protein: CALSDRGAGEQYF
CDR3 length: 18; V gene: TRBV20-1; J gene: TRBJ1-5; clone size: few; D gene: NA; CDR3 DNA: TGCAGTGCTAGAGATCTTGTTTATGAGGATGTGAGCAATCAGCCCCAGCATTTT; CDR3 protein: CSARDLVYEDVSNQPQHF
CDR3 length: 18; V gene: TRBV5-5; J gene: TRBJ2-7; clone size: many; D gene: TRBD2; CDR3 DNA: TGTGCCAGCAGCTTCTTCGGACGGGAGGGTTCATCGCAGGACGAGCAGTACTTC; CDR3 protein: CASSFFGREGSSQDEQYF
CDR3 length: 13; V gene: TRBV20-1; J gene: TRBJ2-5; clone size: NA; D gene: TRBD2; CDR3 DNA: TGCAGTGCCGCCTGGACTAGCGATGAGACCCAGTACTTC; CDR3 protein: CSAAWTSDETQYF
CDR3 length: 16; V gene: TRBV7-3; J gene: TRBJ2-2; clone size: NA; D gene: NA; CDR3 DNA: TGTGCCAGCAGCGAAACAGGGAGGTATACTCCCGGGGAGCTGTTTTTT; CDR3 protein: CASSETGRYTPGELFF
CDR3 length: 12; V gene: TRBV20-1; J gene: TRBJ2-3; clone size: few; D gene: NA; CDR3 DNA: TGCAGTGCTAGATTAACGGTTGATACGCAGTATTTT; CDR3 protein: CSARLTVDTQYF
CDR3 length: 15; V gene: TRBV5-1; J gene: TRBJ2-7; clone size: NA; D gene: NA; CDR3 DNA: TGCGCCAGCAGCTTGTGGTCACGAAGCTCCTACGAGCAGTACTTC; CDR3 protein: CASSLWSRSSYEQYF
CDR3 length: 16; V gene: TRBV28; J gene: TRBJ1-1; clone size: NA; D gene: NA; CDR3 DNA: TGTGCCAGCAGTTTTTCCGGGTGGAGGGGGAACACTGAAGCTTTCTTT; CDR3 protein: CASSFSGWRGNTEAFF
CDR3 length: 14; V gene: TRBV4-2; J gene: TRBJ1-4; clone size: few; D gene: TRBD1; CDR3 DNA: TGTGCCAGCAGCCAATCAGGGGGCGATGAAAAACTGTTTTTT; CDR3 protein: CASSQSGGDEKLFF
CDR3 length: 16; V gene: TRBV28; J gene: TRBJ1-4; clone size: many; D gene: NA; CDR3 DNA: TGTGCCAGCAGTTCCCGCCGGACGGGGGAGAATGAAAAACTGTTTTTT; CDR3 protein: CASSSRRTGENEKLFF
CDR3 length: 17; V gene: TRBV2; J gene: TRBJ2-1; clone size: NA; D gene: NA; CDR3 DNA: TGTGCCAGCATGCCTCTTTTGGGCAGGGGAGGAAACAATGAGCAGTTCTTC; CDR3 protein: CASMPLLGRGGNNEQFF
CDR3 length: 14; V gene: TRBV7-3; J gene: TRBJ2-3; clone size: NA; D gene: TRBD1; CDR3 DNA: TGTGCCAGCAGCCCGGGGACAGCCTCAGATACGCAGTATTTT; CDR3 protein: CASSPGTASDTQYF
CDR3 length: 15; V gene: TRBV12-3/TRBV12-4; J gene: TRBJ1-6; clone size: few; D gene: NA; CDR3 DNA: TGTGCCAGCAGTTTAGGGGATAGGGAAAATTCACCCCTCCACTTT; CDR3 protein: CASSLGDRENSPLHF
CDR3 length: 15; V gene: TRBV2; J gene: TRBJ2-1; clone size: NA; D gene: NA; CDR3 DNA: TGTGCCAGCAGGAAGGGGGAGGGATTCTACAATGAGCAGTTCTTC; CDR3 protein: CASRKGEGFYNEQFF
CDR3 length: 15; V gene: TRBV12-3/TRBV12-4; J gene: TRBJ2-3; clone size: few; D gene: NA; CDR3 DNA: TGTGCCAGCAGTTTAACTCAGGGTGCGACAGATACGCAGTATTTT; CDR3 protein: CASSLTQGATDTQYF
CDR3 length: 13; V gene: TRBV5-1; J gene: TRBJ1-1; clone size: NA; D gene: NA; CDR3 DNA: TGCGCCAGCAGCCACAGGGCTGAGACTGAAGCTTTCTTT; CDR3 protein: CASSHRAETEAFF
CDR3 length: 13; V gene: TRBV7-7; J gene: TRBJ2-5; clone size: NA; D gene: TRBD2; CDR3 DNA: TGTGCCGGCAGCTTATCGGGGGGAAAGACCCAGTACTTC; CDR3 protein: CAGSLSGGKTQYF
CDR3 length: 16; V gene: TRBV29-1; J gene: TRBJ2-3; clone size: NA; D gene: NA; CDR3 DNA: TGCAGCGTACAGGGAAGGGACGGGAGGTTGGCAGATACGCAGTATTTT; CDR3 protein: CSVQGRDGRLADTQYF
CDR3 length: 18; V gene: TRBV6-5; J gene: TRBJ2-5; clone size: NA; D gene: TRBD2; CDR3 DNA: TGTGCCAGCAGTTACTCGGTGGCTAGCGGCGGCAAGAGGGAGACCCAGTACTTC; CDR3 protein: CASSYSVASGGKRETQYF
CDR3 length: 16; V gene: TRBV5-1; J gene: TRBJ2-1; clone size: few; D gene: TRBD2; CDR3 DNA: TGCGCCAGCAGAATGGCGGGGGGGAGCTCCTACAATGAGCAGTTCTTC; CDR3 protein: CASRMAGGSSYNEQFF
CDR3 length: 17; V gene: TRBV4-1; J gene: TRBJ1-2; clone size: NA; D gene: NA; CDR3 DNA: TGCGCCAGCAGCCAAGCCCCCTTACAGATGGGCAACTATGGCTACACCTTC; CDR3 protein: CASSQAPLQMGNYGYTF
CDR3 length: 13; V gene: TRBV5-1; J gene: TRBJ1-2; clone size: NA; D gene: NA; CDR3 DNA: TGCGCCAGCAGCTTGGAAAAGAAGTCTGGCTACACCTTC; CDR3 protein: CASSLEKKSGYTF
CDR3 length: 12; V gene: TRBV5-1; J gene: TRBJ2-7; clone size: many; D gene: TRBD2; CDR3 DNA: TGCGCCAGCAGTTGGGGGGGCTACGAGCAGTACTTC; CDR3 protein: CASSWGGYEQYF
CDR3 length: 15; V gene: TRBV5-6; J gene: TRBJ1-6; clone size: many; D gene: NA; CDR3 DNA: TGTGCCAGCAGCTTGGATCCAGGAGTAAATTCACCCCTCCACTTT; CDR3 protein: CASSLDPGVNSPLHF
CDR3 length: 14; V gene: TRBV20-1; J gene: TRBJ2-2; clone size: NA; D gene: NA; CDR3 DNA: TGCAGTGCTAGGGCACACGCGAACACCGGGGAGCTGTTTTTT; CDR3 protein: CSARAHANTGELFF
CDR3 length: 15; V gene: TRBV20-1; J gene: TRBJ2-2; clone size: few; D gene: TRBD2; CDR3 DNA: TGCAGTGCCACAAGACTAGCGGAGAACACCGGGGAGCTGTTTTTT; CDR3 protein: CSATRLAENTGELFF
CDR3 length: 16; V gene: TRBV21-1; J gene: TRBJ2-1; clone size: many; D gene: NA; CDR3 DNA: TGTGCCAGCAGCAAACTGGATAGCGGACCCTACAATGAGCAGTTCTTC; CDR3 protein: CASSKLDSGPYNEQFF
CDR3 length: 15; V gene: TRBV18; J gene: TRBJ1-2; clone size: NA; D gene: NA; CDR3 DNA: TGTGCCAGCTCACCAGGGACGGACCAACTATCGGGCTACACCTTC; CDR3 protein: CASSPGTDQLSGYTF
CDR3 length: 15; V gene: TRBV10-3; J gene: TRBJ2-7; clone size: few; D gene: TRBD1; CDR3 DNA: TGTGCCATCAGGGGAGGACAGGGCCCATTTTTCGAGCAGTACTTC; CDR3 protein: CAIRGGQGPFFEQYF
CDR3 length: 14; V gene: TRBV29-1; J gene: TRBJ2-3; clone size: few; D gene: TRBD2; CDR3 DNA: TGCAGCGTTAAAGGGAGGGTCCCCACAGATACGCAGTATTTT; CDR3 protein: CSVKGRVPTDTQYF
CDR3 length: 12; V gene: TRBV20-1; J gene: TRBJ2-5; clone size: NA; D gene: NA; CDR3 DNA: TGCAGTGTACGGGGAGTCCAAGAGACCCAGTACTTC; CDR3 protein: CSVRGVQETQYF
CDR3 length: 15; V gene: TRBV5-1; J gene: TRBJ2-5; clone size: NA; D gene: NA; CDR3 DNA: TGCGCCAGCAGCTTGGACAGGATCCTCCGGGAGACCCAGTACTTC; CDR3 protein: CASSLDRILRETQYF
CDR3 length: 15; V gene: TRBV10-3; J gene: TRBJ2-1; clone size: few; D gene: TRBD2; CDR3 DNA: TGTGCCATCAGTGAGTCAATAGCGGGGGACAATGAGCAGTTCTTC; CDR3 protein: CAISESIAGDNEQFF
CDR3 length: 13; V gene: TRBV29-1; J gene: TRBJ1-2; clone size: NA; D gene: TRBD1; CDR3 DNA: TGCAGCGCAATGGACAGGGCTAACTATGGCTACACCTTC; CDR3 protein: CSAMDRANYGYTF
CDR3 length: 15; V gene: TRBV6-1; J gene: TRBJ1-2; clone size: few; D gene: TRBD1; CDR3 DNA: TGTGCCAGCAGTCCCGACAGGGTCTCCCACTATGGCTACACCTTC; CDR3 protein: CASSPDRVSHYGYTF
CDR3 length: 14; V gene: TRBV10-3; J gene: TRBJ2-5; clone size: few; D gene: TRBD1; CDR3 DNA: TGTGCCTCCAACCGGCAGGGGGCCGCGGAGACCCAGTACTTC; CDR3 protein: CASNRQGAAETQYF
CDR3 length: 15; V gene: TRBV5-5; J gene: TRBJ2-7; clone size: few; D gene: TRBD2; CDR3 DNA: TGTGCCAGCAGCGCGGAGGGACTAGCGGACTACGAGCAGTACTTC; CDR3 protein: CASSAEGLADYEQYF
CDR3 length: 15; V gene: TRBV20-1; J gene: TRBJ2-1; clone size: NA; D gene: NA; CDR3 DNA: TGCAGTGCCTTACCGGCCGACAGAGGATACAATGAGCAGTTCTTC; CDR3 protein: CSALPADRGYNEQFF
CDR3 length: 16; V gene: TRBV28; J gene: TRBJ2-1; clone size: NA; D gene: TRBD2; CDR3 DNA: TGTGCCAGCAGGGTACCTAGCGGGGGCGCCTACAATGAGCAGTTCTTC; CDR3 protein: CASRVPSGGAYNEQFF
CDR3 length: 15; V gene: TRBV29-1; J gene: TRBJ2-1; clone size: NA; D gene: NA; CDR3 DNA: TGCAGCGTTGAATCCCGGGGGTTCCGAAGAAATGAGCAGTTCTTC; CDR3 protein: CSVESRGFRRNEQFF
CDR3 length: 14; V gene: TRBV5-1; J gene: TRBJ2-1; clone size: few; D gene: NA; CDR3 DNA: TGCGCCAGCAGCGAGGTTTTGGGTTCTGATGAGCAGTTCTTC; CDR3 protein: CASSEVLGSDEQFF
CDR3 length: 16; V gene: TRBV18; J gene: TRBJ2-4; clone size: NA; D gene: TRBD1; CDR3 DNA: TGTGCCAGCTCACCATCGGGACAGCTAGCCAAAAACATTCAGTACTTC; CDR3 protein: CASSPSGQLAKNIQYF
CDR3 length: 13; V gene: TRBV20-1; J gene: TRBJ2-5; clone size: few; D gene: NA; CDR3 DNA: TGCAGTGCTAGCGACTTAGCGAAGGAGACCCAGTACTTC; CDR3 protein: CSASDLAKETQYF
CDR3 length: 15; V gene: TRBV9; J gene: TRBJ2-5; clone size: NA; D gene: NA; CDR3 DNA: TGTGCCAGCAGCACAGGGACCGCTTGGATGGAGACCCAGTACTTC; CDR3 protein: CASSTGTAWMETQYF
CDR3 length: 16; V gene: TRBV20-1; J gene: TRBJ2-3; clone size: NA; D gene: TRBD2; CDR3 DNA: TGCAGTGCTAGAGATACGTCCACACGGGGGGCAGATACGCAGTATTTT; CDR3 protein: CSARDTSTRGADTQYF
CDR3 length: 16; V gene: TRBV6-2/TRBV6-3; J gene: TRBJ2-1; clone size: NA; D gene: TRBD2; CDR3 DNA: TGTGCCAGCAGGAGTCTGGGCGGGAGGTTTATCAATGAGCAGTTCTTC; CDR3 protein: CASRSLGGRFINEQFF
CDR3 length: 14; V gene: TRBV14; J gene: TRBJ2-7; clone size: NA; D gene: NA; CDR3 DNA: TGTGCCAGCAGCGCTAGGACATACTCCTACGAGCAGTACTTC; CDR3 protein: CASSARTYSYEQYF